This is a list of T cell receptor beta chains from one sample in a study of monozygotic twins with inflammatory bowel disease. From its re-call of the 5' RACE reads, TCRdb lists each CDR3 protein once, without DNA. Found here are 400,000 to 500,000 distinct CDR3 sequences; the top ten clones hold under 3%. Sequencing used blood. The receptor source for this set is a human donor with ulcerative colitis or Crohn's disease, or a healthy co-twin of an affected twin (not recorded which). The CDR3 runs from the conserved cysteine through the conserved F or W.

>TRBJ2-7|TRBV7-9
CASSMDLSLNVQYF
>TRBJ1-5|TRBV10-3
CAISDRQKNQPQHF
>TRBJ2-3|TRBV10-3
CAISERGTSTDTQYF
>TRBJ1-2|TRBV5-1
CASSMGGYGYTF
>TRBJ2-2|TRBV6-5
CASRTGLAGELFF
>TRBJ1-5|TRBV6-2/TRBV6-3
CASSYLGTFQHF
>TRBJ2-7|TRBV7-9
CASSPNRVAGEQYF
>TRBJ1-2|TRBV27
CASSFTALSYGYTF
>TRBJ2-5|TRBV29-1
CSSGTKQETQYF
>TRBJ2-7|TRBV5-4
CASSPGTRKDEQYF
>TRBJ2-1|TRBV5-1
CASSSNGEQFF
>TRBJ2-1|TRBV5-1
CASSSTGINEQFF
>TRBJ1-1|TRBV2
CASRKGSNTEAFF
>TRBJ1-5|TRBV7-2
CASSLGPNQPQHF
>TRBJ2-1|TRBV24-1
CATGGTGLSNEQFF
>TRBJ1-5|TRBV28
CAGTRGDQPQHF
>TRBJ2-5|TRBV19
CASSHVRETQYF
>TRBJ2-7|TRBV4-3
CASSQDRGHSYEQYF
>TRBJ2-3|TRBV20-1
CSARLPGTDTQYF
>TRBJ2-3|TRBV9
CASSAYGRASGWLDTQYF
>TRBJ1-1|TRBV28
CASSSTRSEGFF
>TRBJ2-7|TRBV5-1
CASRGDRFLGEQYF
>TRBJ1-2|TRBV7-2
CASSSPGHAMEGYGYTF
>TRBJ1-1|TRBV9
CASSVEPGTEAFF
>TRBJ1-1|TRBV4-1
CASSQPGAVTEAFF
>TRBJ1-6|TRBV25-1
CASQQTGTGNSPLHF
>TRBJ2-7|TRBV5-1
CASSPEAEVISYEQYF
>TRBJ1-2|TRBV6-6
CASIGGGYGYTF
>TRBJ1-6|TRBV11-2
CASSPRTGFYNSPLHF
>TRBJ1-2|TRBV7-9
CASSVGQGAVYGYTF
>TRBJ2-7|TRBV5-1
CASSPTGIPYEQYF
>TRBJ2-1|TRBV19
CASSTGDPQFF
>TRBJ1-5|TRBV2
CASSDRGRGQPQHF
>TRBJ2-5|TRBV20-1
CSAKQGVTETQYF
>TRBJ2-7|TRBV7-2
CASSLEGSPFYEQYF
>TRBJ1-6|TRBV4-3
CASSQDRGLNSPLHF
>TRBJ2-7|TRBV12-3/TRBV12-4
CASSLGTGASYEQYF
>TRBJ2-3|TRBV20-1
CSASPSGDTQYF
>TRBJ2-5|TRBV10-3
CAISPGLIQETQYF
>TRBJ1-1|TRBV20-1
CSALGRLTEAFF
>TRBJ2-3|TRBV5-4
CASSGGPDTDTQYF